These 28 T cell receptor beta chains originate from one sample sequenced in a study of blood T cells in healthy people across ages. For the second PCR, which ran for about 7 to 11 cycles, a sample-barcoded 5' primer and a J-beta primer mix were used. TCRdb re-called the 5' RACE reads through MiXCR, storing one row per CDR3 protein. This sample yields 1.5 million to 2 million distinct CDR3 sequences, of which about 30% are seen a single time; 6.5% to 8.5% belongs to the top ten. Sequencing was done on a sample of blood. The receptors were gathered from a woman aged 25 to 39 in good health.

On this clonotype: Sequence at one end of the junction differs from germline and may be a read error. The rearrangement joins TRBV18 to TRBJ1-3; 12 bases align to TRBD1. The CDR3 is 18 residues long. Per the germline V gene, CDR1 is KGHSH and CDR2 is LQKENI. The CDR3 is CAGSKGPGQGASGNTIYF. The CDR3 DNA reads TGTGCCGGCTCCAAGGGCCCGGGACAGGGGGCATCCGGAAACACCATATATTTT.

This clonotype was picked up many times. This chain joins TRBV5-5 and TRBJ2-1; 9 bases are shared with TRBD2. After removal of 4 bases from V and 8 bases from J, the junction contained 10 bases not matched to a gene. CDR1 is SGHKS, CDR2 YYEKEE, per germline (reference sequence). The CDR3 loop spans 15 amino acids. CDR3 in amino acids: CASSPVTSGGDEQFF. The CDR3, as DNA: TGTGCCAGCAGCCCAGTGACTAGCGGAGGCGATGAGCAGTTCTTC.

This clonotype has more than one count but fewer than ten. The junction differs from germline at one of its ends, possibly a read error. This chain joins TRBV7-3 and TRBJ2-3; the D is unclear. The CDR3 is made up of 12 amino acids. CDR1 is SGHTA and CDR2 is FQGTGA in the germline V gene. The DNA for the CDR3 is TGTGCCTGCAGCTTGGGTGGGGATACGCAGTATTTT. Residues: CACSLGGDTQYF.

In regard to this clonotype: A much larger clone is a single base away; this may be a read error. The chain recombines TRBV3-1 with TRBJ2-6; TRBD1 is a possible D gene (5 bases). Germline CDR1 reads LGHDT; CDR2 reads YNNKEL (reference sequence). This CDR3 is built from 14 residues. CDR3 in amino acids: CAGSQGTGANVLTF. As DNA, the CDR3 is TGTGCCGGCAGCCAGGGAACTGGGGCCAACGTCCTGACTTTC.

Here the CDR3 reads CATSRDQGLGQPQHF. The CDR3 DNA is TGTGCCACCAGCAGAGATCAGGGGCTCGGACAGCCCCAGCATTTT. This sequence joins TRBV15 and TRBJ1-5; D possibly corresponds to TRBD1 (6 bases). Germline V gives CDR1 LNHNV, CDR2 YYDKDF (reference sequence). This CDR3 has 15 amino acids. Trimming cost V 0 bases and J 7 bases, with 13 bases left between them.

This clonotype was detected only a few times. The chain couples TRBV21-1 to TRBJ1-5. TRBV21-1 is annotated as a pseudogene. The CDR3 covers 15 residues. Written as DNA, the CDR3 is TGTGCCAGCAGCAAAAGAAGGGAACTCAATCAGCCCCAGCATTTT. It is translated as CASSKRRELNQPQHF.

This chain links TRBV15 with TRBJ2-1; no clear D gene. Germline CDR1 is LNHNV and CDR2 is YYDKDF (reference sequence). V was trimmed by 1 base and J by 9 bases, leaving 13 bases between them. The CDR3 contains 14 residues. The CDR3 sequence: CATSRALARVEQFF. CDR3 sequence (DNA): TGTGCCACCAGCAGAGCTTTGGCCCGGGTTGAGCAGTTCTTC.

This clonotype was counted ten times or more. The chain links TRBV12-3 or TRBV12-4 to TRBJ2-3; D gene ambiguous. Trimming removed 10 bases at V and 1 base at J, with 12 bases between. This CDR3 has 13 amino acids. CDR3 residues: CATQDPGTDTQYF. The CDR3 DNA reads TGTGCCACCCAGGACCCGGGCACAGATACGCAGTATTTT.

The chain is built from TRBV13 and TRBJ2-2, with D perhaps given as TRBD1 or TRBD2 (5 bases each). V lost 1 base and J lost 2, with 14 bases in between. Germline V CDR1 and CDR2: PRHDT, FYEKMQ (reference sequence). The CDR3 runs to 17 residues. In nucleotides, the CDR3 is TGTGCCAGCAGCTTAGCGAAGGGGACGGTTAACACCGGGGAGCTGTTTTTT. Its protein product is CASSLAKGTVNTGELFF.

This clonotype was detected ten times or more. V gene TRBV20-1 combines with J gene TRBJ2-7; 10 positions agree with TRBD1. The junction had 6 bases not matched to a gene; V was cut back by 7 bases and J by 6 bases. CDR3 length: 12 residues. The germline CDR1 and CDR2 sequences are DFQATT and SNEGSKA (reference sequence). The CDR3 DNA is TGCAGTGGAAAGACAGGGGGCGGCGAGCAGTACTTC. Its translation: CSGKTGGGEQYF.

This clonotype was seen more than once but under ten times. The chain couples TRBV12-3 or TRBV12-4 to TRBJ2-3, with a possible D match to TRBD1 (5 bases). CDR3 length: 16 amino acids. The V and J ends lost 1 base and 2 bases respectively, with 13 bases between them. In DNA, the CDR3 is TGTGCCAGCAGTTTAGATCCAGGGTATCTCACAGATACGCAGTATTTT. This sequence encodes CASSLDPGYLTDTQYF.

A word on this clonotype: A much larger clone differs by one base, so this may be a read error. V usage is TRBV7-6 and J usage is TRBJ2-7; unclear D gene. CDR1 is SGHVS, CDR2 FNYEAQ, per germline. The CDR3 has 13 residues. This CDR3 is CANSSWGSGEQYF. CDR3 nucleotides: TGTGCCAACAGCTCTTGGGGTTCGGGCGAGCAGTACTTC.

This clonotype came up many times. V usage is TRBV24-1 and J usage is TRBJ2-1; D is undetermined. Germline V gene lookup returns CDR1 KGHDR and CDR2 SFDVKD. The V end lost 3 bases, the J end lost 6 bases, and 8 bases lay between the germline ends. The CDR3 runs 13 residues. Here the CDR3 reads CATSDVNGNEQFF. The CDR3 region has the DNA TGTGCCACCAGTGATGTTAACGGCAATGAGCAGTTCTTC.

This clonotype was found many times. The genes are TRBV2 and TRBJ2-4, with a weak D call TRBD2 (5 bases). This CDR3 has 14 residues. Looked up from germline, CDR1 is SNHLY and CDR2 is FYNNEI. The germline V and J ends were trimmed by 7 bases and 3 bases, with 13 bases remaining between them. The DNA for the CDR3 is TGTGCCAGCATCTTAAGGAGCGGCAAAAACATTCAGTACTTC. Residues: CASILRSGKNIQYF.

On this clonotype itself: At one end, the junction sequence differs from germline, possibly due to a read error. The chain uses TRBV9 and TRBJ1-6, with D maybe TRBD1 (5 bases). The CDR3 contains 14 residues. CDR1 SGDLS and CDR2 YYNGEE come from the germline V gene. CDR3 protein: CASSGDSMGSPRHF. The CDR3 region has the DNA TGTGCCAGCAGCGGTGACAGTATGGGTTCACCCCGCCACTTT.

The rearrangement uses TRBV6-4 and TRBJ1-4, with D unclear. The CDR3 contains 17 residues. Per the germline V gene, CDR1 is MRHNA and CDR2 is SNTAGT. The germline V and J ends were trimmed by 0 bases and 5 bases, with 16 bases remaining between them. CDR3 bases: TGTGCCAGCAGTGACTCGACGGTTGGTCTATTCAATGAAAAACTGTTTTTT. It specifies CASSDSTVGLFNEKLFF.

The V and J genes are TRBV29-1 and TRBJ2-4; D may be TRBD2 (6 bases). Germline V gives CDR1 SQVTM, CDR2 ANQGSEA. This CDR3 is built from 13 residues. V lost 5 bases and J lost 9, with 17 bases in between. The CDR3: CSVQTRERGIQYF. CDR3 in DNA: TGCAGCGTTCAAACTCGGGAGCGTGGCATTCAGTACTTC.

This sequence joins TRBV7-2 and TRBJ2-5; D gene uncertain. V lost 4 bases and J 1 base, leaving 10 bases between the germline ends. The CDR3 covers 14 residues. In germline, CDR1 is SGHTA, CDR2 FQGNSA. The CDR3 sequence is CASSYDALQETQYF. The CDR3 nucleotides are TGTGCCAGCAGCTATGACGCCCTCCAAGAGACCCAGTACTTC. The entire variable domain, with the rest obtained from reference TRBV7-2 and TRBJ2-5, is as follows: GAGVSQSPSNKVTEKGKDVELRCDPISGHTALYWYRQSLGQGLEFLIYFQGNSAPDKSGLPSDRFSAERTGGSVSTLTIQRTQQEDSAVYLCASSYDALQETQYFGPGTRLLVL.

Only a few counts were recorded for this clonotype. This sequence joins TRBV18 and TRBJ1-6, with no clear D. CDR1 and CDR2 from the germline V gene are KGHSH and LQKENI. V was shortened by 2 bases and J by 7 bases, with 18 bases between the two germline ends. This CDR3 has 17 residues. The CDR3 region has the DNA TGTGCCAGCTCACCAGTATCGGCAGGCGGCCCAAATTCACCCCTCCACTTT. It yields the protein CASSPVSAGGPNSPLHF.

A remark on this clonotype: A far larger clone differs by one base, so this is likely a read error. CDR3 region: CASSPAGCNEQFF. DNA of the CDR3: TGTGCCAGCAGCCCCGCAGGGTGCAATGAGCAGTTCTTC. The rearrangement uses TRBV7-2 and TRBJ2-7; D might be TRBD1 (5 bases). The J call is in doubt because the DNA end fits TRBJ2-1 better. The CDR3 is 13 residues long. Germline CDR1 is SGHTA and CDR2 is FQGNSA.

This clonotype has only a few counts. The chain couples TRBV7-2 to TRBJ2-1, with D maybe TRBD1 (6 bases). V lost 1 base to trimming and J lost 6 bases, with 13 bases between them. The CDR3 extends over 15 amino acids. The V gene's germline CDR1 is SGHTA and CDR2 FQGNSA. CDR3 protein: CASSLDRALVNEQFF. CDR3 coding DNA: TGTGCCAGCAGCTTAGACAGGGCTCTGGTCAATGAGCAGTTCTTC.

The chain employs TRBV12-3 or TRBV12-4 and TRBJ1-5; no clear D gene. This CDR3 is 12 amino acids long. V was shortened by 10 bases and J by 3 bases, with 10 bases between the two germline ends. The CDR3: CATRNDNQPQHF. As DNA, the CDR3 is TGTGCCACTCGGAACGACAATCAGCCCCAGCATTTT.

There are many counts of this clonotype. The V gene is TRBV24-1, the J gene TRBJ2-7; 7 bases are a match to TRBD1. Unmatched junction bases numbered 9, after V lost 11 bases and J lost 0 bases. CDR1 is KGHDR, CDR2 SFDVKD, per germline. The CDR3 sequence is 14 residues long. CDR3 bases: TGTGCCAACCGTCACAGGGGTCGCTCCTACGAGCAGTACTTC. Encoded protein: CANRHRGRSYEQYF.

This clonotype was detected a few times. The chain carries TRBV9 and TRBJ2-1; the match to TRBD2 covers 9 bases. V was pared by 4 bases and J by 3 bases, with 11 bases of the junction left unmatched. The germline CDR1 and CDR2 sequences are SGDLS and YYNGEE. The CDR3 has 17 residues. CDR3 sequence (DNA): TGTGCCAGCAGCCCACATAGCGGGAGAGGGGGCTACAATGAGCAGTTCTTC. Translation: CASSPHSGRGGYNEQFF.

The V and J genes are TRBV7-9 and TRBJ2-4; a weak D match, TRBD1 (5 bases). Looked up from germline, CDR1 is SEHNR and CDR2 is FQNEAQ (reference sequence). CDR3 length: 16 residues. The ends were cut back, 4 bases at V and 0 bases at J, with 13 bases in the middle. CDR3 nucleotides: TGTGCCAGCAGCTCCGCCAAGGGGCTAGCCAAAAACATTCAGTACTTC. Protein sequence: CASSSAKGLAKNIQYF.

This chain uses TRBV3-1 with TRBJ2-5; D perhaps matches TRBD2 (5 bases). The CDR3 length is 14 residues. Germline-derived CDR1 and CDR2 are LGHDT and YNNKEL (reference sequence). V lost 5 bases to trimming and J lost 7 bases, with 17 bases between them. The CDR3 DNA follows: TGTGCCAGCAGCTCCCGGACTGGCCTCGGGACCCAGTACTTC. Its protein is CASSSRTGLGTQYF.

This clonotype has ten or more counts. This chain connects TRBV7-2 to TRBJ2-3, with 7 bases matching TRBD2. CDR1 and CDR2 from the germline V gene are SGHTA and FQGNSA. This CDR3 is 14 amino acids long. V dropped 5 bases and J dropped 0; count of bases not matched to a gene: 2. The CDR3 nucleotides are TGTGCCAGCAGCCGGGACTATAGCACAGATACGCAGTATTTT. It yields the protein CASSRDYSTDTQYF.

The sample holds a few counts of this clonotype. The chain uses TRBV7-9 and TRBJ1-4; TRBD1 matches 12 bases. CDR3 length: 14 amino acids. Germline assignment: CDR1 SEHNR and CDR2 FQNEAQ (reference sequence). Trimming removed 8 bases from V and 13 bases from J; junction bases left unmatched: 11. The CDR3 DNA reads as TGTGCCAGCTCCGGGACAGGGGGCTTCCGAGGACTGTTTTTT. This gives the protein CASSGTGGFRGLFF. The variable domain in full, with the rest retrieved from reference TRBV7-9 and TRBJ1-4, is DTGVSQNPRHKITKRGQNVTFRCDPISEHNRLYWYRQTLGQGPEFLTYFQNEAQLEKSRLLSDRFSAERPKGSFSTLEIQRTEQGDSAMYLCASSGTGGFRGLFFGSGTQLSVL.